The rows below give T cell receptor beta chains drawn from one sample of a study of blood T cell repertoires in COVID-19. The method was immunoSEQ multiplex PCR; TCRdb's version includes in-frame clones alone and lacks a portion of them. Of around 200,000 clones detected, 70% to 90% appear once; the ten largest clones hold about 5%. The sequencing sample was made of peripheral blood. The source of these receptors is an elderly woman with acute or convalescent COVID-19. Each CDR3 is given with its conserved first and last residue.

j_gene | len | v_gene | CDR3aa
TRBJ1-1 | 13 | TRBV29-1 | CSATGTGNTEAFF
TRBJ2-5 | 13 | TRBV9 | CASSVDGRETQYF
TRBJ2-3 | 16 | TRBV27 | CASSFSGRAWADTQYF
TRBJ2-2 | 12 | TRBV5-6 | CASQQGSGELFF
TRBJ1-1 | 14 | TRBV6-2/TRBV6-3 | CASSLYPLGTEAFF
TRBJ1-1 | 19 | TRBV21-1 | CASSKSSRIRDRSNTEAFF
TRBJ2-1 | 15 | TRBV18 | CASSRTSGSYNEQFF
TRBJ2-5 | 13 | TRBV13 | CASSSAVGETQYF
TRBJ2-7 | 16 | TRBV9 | CASSVGAAGESMGQYF
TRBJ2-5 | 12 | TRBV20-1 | CSASSGSETQYF
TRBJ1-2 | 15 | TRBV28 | CASITAGKFNYGYTF
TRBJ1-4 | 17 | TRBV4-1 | CASSQVGGGGLSEKLFF
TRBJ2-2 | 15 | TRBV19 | CASRRQGSFPGELFF
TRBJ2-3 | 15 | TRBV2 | CASRQRQGETDTQYF
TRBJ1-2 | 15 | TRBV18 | CASSPGGVTNYGYTF
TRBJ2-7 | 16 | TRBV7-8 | CASSARRDRPAYEQYF
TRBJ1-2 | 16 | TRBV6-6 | CASRRSGDKGNYGYTF
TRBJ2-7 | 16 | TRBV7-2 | CASSLGLQGAAYEQYF
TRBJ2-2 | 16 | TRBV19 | CASSNYRVSDTGELFF
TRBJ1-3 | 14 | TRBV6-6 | CASSYSPGGNTIYF
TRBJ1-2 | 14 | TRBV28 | CASGTVDANYGYTF
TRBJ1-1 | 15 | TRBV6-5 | CASSYDRVSGAEAFF
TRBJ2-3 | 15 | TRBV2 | CASSEGQGGTDTQYF
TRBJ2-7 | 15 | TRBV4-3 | CASSRTSGSSYEQYF
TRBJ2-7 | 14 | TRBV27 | CASSSPGRGNEQYF
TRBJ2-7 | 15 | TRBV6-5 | CASRFSGRGTYEQYF
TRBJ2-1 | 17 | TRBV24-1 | CATSDPSSGNVYNEQFF
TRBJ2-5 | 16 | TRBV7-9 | CASSLGLGGAQETQYF
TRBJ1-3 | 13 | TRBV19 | CATQGAVGNTIYF
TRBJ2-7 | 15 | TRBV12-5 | CASAMGTSGIYEQYF
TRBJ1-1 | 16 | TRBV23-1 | CASSQPLGLENTEAFF
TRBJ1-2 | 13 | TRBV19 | CASSIAGSYGYTF
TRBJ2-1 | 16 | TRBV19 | CASTSISGSSYNEQFF
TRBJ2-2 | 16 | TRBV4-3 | CASSRLAGGPSGELFF
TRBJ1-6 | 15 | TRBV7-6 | CASSTRGQGWSPLHF
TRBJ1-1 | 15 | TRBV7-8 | CASSLQGSAGTEAFF
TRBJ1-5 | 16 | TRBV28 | CASSDSLTGGNQPQHF
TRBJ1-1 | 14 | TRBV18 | CASSLLDPNTEAFF
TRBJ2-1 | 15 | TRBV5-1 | CASSPGLSSYNEQFF
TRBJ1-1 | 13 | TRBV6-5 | CASGYRGNTEAFF
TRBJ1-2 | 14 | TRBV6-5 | CASSYSVRQAGYTF
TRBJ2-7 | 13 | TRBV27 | CASSYREPYEQYF
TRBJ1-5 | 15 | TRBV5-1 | CASRSRDTENQPQHF
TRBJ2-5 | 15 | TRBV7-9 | CASSFTRQGQETQYF
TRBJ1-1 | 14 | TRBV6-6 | CASSLTGGWTEAFF